The next 2 T cell receptor beta chains were all read from a single sample in a study of cytomegalovirus exposure and HLA in healthy donors. 60 Vbeta and 13 Jbeta primers were used in PCR. Profiling relied on immunoSEQ multiplex PCR, and the TCRdb table lists in-frame clones only, not all of them. The profile shows some 150,000 clones, about 82% of them singletons. Sequences were obtained from PBMCs. The receptor source for this set is a female donor in good health and CMV-seronegative.

The gene calls are TRBV18 and TRBJ2-2; D might be TRBD2 (6 bases). This CDR3 region has 18 residues. With 4 bases removed from V and 4 bases from J, the gap between germline ends came to 22 bases. Germline values: CDR1 KGHSH, CDR2 LQKENI. This CDR3 is CASSRASSGEEPTGELFF. The CDR3 DNA is TGTGCCAGCTCACGTGCCAGTAGCGGTGAGGAGCCCACCGGGGAGCTGTTTTTT.

The chain combines TRBV7-9 with TRBJ2-3; D perhaps matches TRBD1 (6 bases). The V end lost 4 bases, the J end lost 4 bases, and 24 bases lay between the germline ends. Germline CDR1 reads SEHNR; CDR2 reads FQNEAQ (reference sequence). This CDR3 comprises 18 residues. The CDR3 loop is CASSSTTGQKFKPDTQYF. The CDR3 bases are TGTGCCAGCAGCTCCACTACTGGACAGAAGTTTAAGCCAGATACGCAGTATTTT.